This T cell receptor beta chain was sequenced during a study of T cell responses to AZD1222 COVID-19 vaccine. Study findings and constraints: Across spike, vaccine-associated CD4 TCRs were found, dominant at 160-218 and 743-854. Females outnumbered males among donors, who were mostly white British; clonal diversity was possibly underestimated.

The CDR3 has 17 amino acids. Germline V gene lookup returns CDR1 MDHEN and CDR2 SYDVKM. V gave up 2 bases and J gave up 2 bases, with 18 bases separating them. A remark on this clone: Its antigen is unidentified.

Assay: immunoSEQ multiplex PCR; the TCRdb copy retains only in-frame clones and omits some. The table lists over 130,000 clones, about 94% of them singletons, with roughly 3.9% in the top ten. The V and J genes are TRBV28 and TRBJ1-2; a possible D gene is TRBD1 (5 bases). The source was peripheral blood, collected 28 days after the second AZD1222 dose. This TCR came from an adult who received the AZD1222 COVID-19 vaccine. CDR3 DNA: TGTGCCAGCAGTTTAGGGGGGATCCCCGGAGGGAACTATGGCTACACCTTC. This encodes CASSLGGIPGGNYGYTF.